Below, 24 T cell receptor beta chains from the same sample are listed, as sequenced in a study of T-cell reconstitution after alpha-beta-depleted transplantation in children listed by TCRdb under 2016. Receptors were amplified or captured by PCR. The instrument given in TCRdb is Illumina HiSeq 2500. TCR library preparation used molecular barcoding, with unique molecular identifiers applied to normalize quantification of the TCRbeta repertoire. TCRdb reran the public reads through fastp at Q25 and MiXCR, keeping productive beta chains. Rows are combined by CDR3 protein, so each entry shows the most common genes and DNA. Within this sample are hundreds of thousands of distinct CDR3 sequences, with roughly a tenth of them counted one time only. Of the sample, 25% to 30% falls within the top ten clones. What the treatment or condition label conveys for this sample: allogeneic hematopoietic cell transplantation with graft depleted of TCRalphabeta T cells and CD19 B cells.

Sample: PBMCs, taken before TCRalphabeta/CD19-depleted stem cell transplant. These receptors all come from a child less than two years old with acute myeloid leukemia, due to receive a stem cell transplant.

As concerns this clonotype: Without the conserved terminal phenylalanine or tryptophan, this CDR3 likely stems from a read error. The chain couples TRBV5-1 to TRBJ1-1, with D hard to call. Germline V gives CDR1 SGHRS, CDR2 YFSETQ. This CDR3 has 13 residues. This chain's CDR3 is CASRVDMNTEAFS. The CDR3 bases are TGCGCCAGCAGGGTCGACATGAACACTGAGGCTTTCTCT.

This clonotype was counted at least ten times. This rearrangement joins TRBV6-1 to TRBJ2-7; 7 bases are shared with TRBD1. CDR1 and CDR2 from the germline V gene are MNHNS and SASEGT. V gave up 6 bases and J gave up 4 bases; unmatched junction bases: 9. This CDR3 is 14 amino acids long. CDR3 loop: CASRLTGSEYEQYF. The CDR3 DNA is TGTGCCAGCAGACTGACAGGGAGTGAGTACGAGCAGTACTTC.

This clonotype was seen repeatedly, ten times or more. The chain has TRBV20-1 and TRBJ2-1; 11 bases agree with TRBD2. J was trimmed by 3 bases and V by 0 bases; bases with no gene match: 4. The CDR3 loop spans 16 amino acids. Germline lookup yields CDR1 DFQATT and CDR2 SNEGSKA (reference sequence). The CDR3 bases are TGCAGTGCTAGAGACCCCGGGACTAGCGGCTACAATGAGCAGTTCTTC. This translates into CSARDPGTSGYNEQFF.

The table lists this clonotype with a few counts. The chain employs TRBV5-7 and TRBJ1-2; D is undetermined. Being an ORF, TRBV5-7 has a function that is uncertain. The V and J ends lost 7 bases and 5 bases respectively, with 15 bases between them. This CDR3 is 13 amino acids long. The CDR3 reads CASGLGVLYGYTF. DNA for the CDR3: TGTGCCAGCGGCCTCGGGGTCCTGTATGGCTACACCTTC.

This clonotype was recorded many times. The rearrangement joins TRBV24-1 to TRBJ1-2; 9 bases are shared with TRBD1. The CDR3 spans 14 residues. Per the germline V gene, CDR1 is KGHDR and CDR2 is SFDVKD. J gave up 4 bases and V 3 bases, and 2 bases lay outside the gene matches. The CDR3 protein is CATSDKTGGYGYTF. Here the CDR3 DNA reads TGTGCCACCAGTGATAAGACAGGGGGCTATGGCTACACCTTC.

This clonotype was observed a handful of times. The V and J genes are TRBV28 and TRBJ2-7; a possible D gene is TRBD1 (6 bases). V lost 5 bases and J lost 0, with 14 bases in between. Per germline, CDR1 MDHEN and CDR2 SYDVKM. The CDR3 totals 15 residues. The CDR3 DNA sequence: TGTGCCAGCAGTGTCCGACAGGCTAGCTCCTACGAGCAGTACTTC. Protein product: CASSVRQASSYEQYF.

The chain carries TRBV5-8 and TRBJ2-7; 7 bases match TRBD1. Per germline, CDR1 SGHTS and CDR2 YDEGEE. The ends lost 7 bases at V and 5 bases at J; junction bases unmatched: 12. This CDR3 is built from 14 residues. The CDR3 DNA follows: TGTGCCAGCGGCCCCAGACAGGGCCGGGACGAGCAGTACTTC. Encoded protein: CASGPRQGRDEQYF.

This clonotype showed up many times. This chain connects TRBV2 to TRBJ2-5, with TRBD2 matching 7 bases. Germline-derived CDR1 and CDR2 are SNHLY and FYNNEI. V shed 5 bases and J 5 bases; nucleotides not matched to a gene: 8. The CDR3 loop spans 14 amino acids. The CDR3, as DNA: TGTGCCAGCAGTTTTACGGGAGGAAGGGAGACCCAGTACTTC. This encodes CASSFTGGRETQYF.

In this sample, this clonotype turned up many times. The chain uses TRBV20-1 and TRBJ2-2, with a weak D call TRBD2 (6 bases). The CDR3 length is 14 residues. The germline V gene encodes CDR1 DFQATT and CDR2 SNEGSKA (reference sequence). The V end was cut by 3 bases, the J end by 5 bases, with 13 bases between. CDR3 amino acids: CSARAGRKTGELFF. CDR3 DNA: TGCAGTGCTAGGGCGGGGCGCAAAACCGGGGAGCTGTTTTTT.

This clonotype has at least ten counts. The V call is TRBV5-8, the J call TRBJ1-5; D call uncertain. The ends were cut back, 0 bases at V and 8 bases at J, with 3 bases in the middle. The CDR3 spans 11 residues. Germline V lookup: CDR1 SGHTS, CDR2 YDEGEE. CDR3 residues: CASSLGKPQHF. CDR3 bases: TGTGCCAGCAGCTTGGGCAAGCCCCAGCATTTT.

This clonotype showed up many times. This chain links TRBV5-5 with TRBJ2-2; 13 bases are a match to TRBD2. V trimming: 2 bases; J trimming: 6 bases; junction bases outside the gene matches: 1. Germline V lookup: CDR1 SGHKS, CDR2 YYEKEE (reference sequence). The CDR3 runs 15 residues. CDR3 loop: CASSLLAGGPGELFF. Here the CDR3 DNA reads TGTGCCAGCAGCTTACTAGCGGGAGGGCCCGGGGAGCTGTTTTTT.

This clonotype was observed many times. The chain uses TRBV6-1 and TRBJ1-5; TRBD1 matches 9 bases. This CDR3 spans 16 amino acids. Trimming cost V 6 bases and J 5 bases; bases outside gene matches: 11. The germline gives CDR1 MNHNS, CDR2 SASEGT. For the CDR3, the DNA is TGTGCCAGCAGCTTCCGGGACAGGGCCTTGGATCAGCCCCAGCATTTT. Translating gives CASSFRDRALDQPQHF.

This clonotype appeared many times. This chain joins TRBV7-8 and TRBJ2-1; the D gene is possibly TRBD1 (6 bases). V was cut by 0 bases and J by 7 bases, with 22 bases left in between. There are 18 residues in the CDR3. The V gene's germline CDR1 is SGHVS and CDR2 FQNEAQ. The CDR3 region has the DNA TGTGCCAGCAGCTTAGCGGGCATCGGTCAGGGGATAAGGAATGAGCAGTTCTTC. Translated, it gives CASSLAGIGQGIRNEQFF.

This clonotype was recorded at least ten times. V and J are TRBV20-1 and TRBJ1-2; 7 nucleotides agree with TRBD1. V gave up 6 bases and J gave up 4 bases; unmatched junction bases: 8. Germline values: CDR1 DFQATT, CDR2 SNEGSKA (reference sequence). The CDR3 is made up of 13 amino acids. The CDR3 sequence: CSAKGQAGYGYTF. In DNA, the CDR3 is TGCAGTGCGAAAGGACAGGCCGGCTATGGCTACACCTTC.

This clonotype came up many times. CDR3 residues: CASSLASVGVGETQYF. CDR3 nucleotide sequence: TGCGCCAGCAGCTTGGCTTCGGTTGGGGTTGGAGAGACCCAGTACTTC. This chain uses TRBV5-1 with TRBJ2-5; D not resolved. The CDR3 spans 16 residues. Germline assignment: CDR1 SGHRS and CDR2 YFSETQ. V lost 0 bases, J lost 4 bases, and 16 bases lay in between.

This clonotype has a count of ten or more. This chain connects TRBV4-1 to TRBJ1-1, with a weak D call TRBD1 (6 bases). The CDR3 extends over 14 amino acids. The V end was cut by 10 bases, the J end by 2 bases, with 17 bases between. CDR1 is MGHRA and CDR2 is YSYEKL in the germline V gene. CDR3 sequence: CATNSAGDNTEAFF. DNA for the CDR3: TGCGCCACCAACTCGGCAGGGGATAACACTGAAGCTTTCTTT.

This clonotype was seen repeatedly, ten times or more. The chain couples TRBV5-1 to TRBJ1-5, with 9 bases fitting TRBD1. This CDR3 has 15 residues. The V and J ends lost 0 bases and 6 bases, in that order; junction bases with no gene match: 4. Per germline, CDR1 SGHRS and CDR2 YFSETQ. CDR3: CASSLDGQGSQPQHF. The CDR3 coding sequence is TGCGCCAGCAGCTTGGATGGACAGGGGAGTCAGCCCCAGCATTTT.

V is TRBV7-6 and J is TRBJ2-1, with D hard to call. V lost 5 bases to trimming and J lost 6 bases, with 17 bases between them. Looked up from germline, CDR1 is SGHVS and CDR2 is FNYEAQ. The CDR3 totals 15 residues. The CDR3 sequence is CASSPYPGVRNEQFF. CDR3 nucleotide sequence: TGTGCCAGCAGCCCATATCCTGGGGTGCGCAATGAGCAGTTCTTC.

This clonotype appeared a few times. V usage is TRBV5-1 and J usage is TRBJ2-1; D remains unclear. The germline V gene encodes CDR1 SGHRS and CDR2 YFSETQ. This CDR3 spans 13 amino acids. The ends were cut back, 6 bases at V and 0 bases at J, with 7 bases in the middle. The CDR3 region is CASKSSSYNEQFF. The DNA of the CDR3 is TGCGCCAGCAAGAGTAGCTCCTACAATGAGCAGTTCTTC.

This clonotype was picked up many times. J is TRBJ2-5 and V is TRBV5-1, with 12 bases lining up with TRBD2. The J segment lost 2 bases and the V segment lost 4 bases, leaving 6 bases of the junction unmatched. The CDR3 extends over 16 amino acids. Germline V gene lookup returns CDR1 SGHRS and CDR2 YFSETQ. As DNA, the CDR3 is TGCGCCAGCAGCCCCGGACTAGCGGGACCACAAGAGACCCAGTACTTC. Translation gives CASSPGLAGPQETQYF.

This clonotype was detected ten times or more. The chain carries TRBV5-1 and TRBJ2-7; TRBD2 might be the D (6 bases). The CDR3 has 13 residues. Germline CDR1 and CDR2: SGHRS and YFSETQ. V was clipped by 0 bases and J by 11 bases, with 15 bases between them. The CDR3 here is CASSLDGGTQKYF. CDR3 in DNA: TGCGCCAGCAGCTTGGACGGCGGGACTCAAAAGTACTTC.

This clonotype was detected ten times or more. The rearrangement links TRBV5-1 to TRBJ1-1, with D perhaps matching TRBD1 (5 bases). In germline, CDR1 is SGHRS, CDR2 YFSETQ. V lost 1 base and J lost 0, with 10 bases in between. The CDR3 contains 15 residues. The CDR3 DNA reads TGCGCCAGCAGCTTGCCCGACAGATTGAACACTGAAGCTTTCTTT. Translated, it gives CASSLPDRLNTEAFF.

Ten or more counts support this clonotype. This chain uses TRBV12-3 or TRBV12-4 with TRBJ2-7; D is uncertain. V was pared by 2 bases and J by 1 base, with 12 bases between. The CDR3 extends over 15 amino acids. The CDR3 DNA sequence: TGTGCCAGCAGTTTAAGAGGTTTATGGTCCTACGAGCAGTACTTC. Encoded protein: CASSLRGLWSYEQYF.

The table lists this clonotype with many counts. The rearrangement uses TRBV15 and TRBJ1-2; D gene unclear. The germline gives CDR1 LNHNV, CDR2 YYDKDF (reference sequence). The V end was cut by 8 bases, the J end by 8 bases, with 12 bases between. This CDR3 region has 11 residues. The CDR3 DNA reads as TGTGCCACCGGCGAGGGATTCGGCTACACCTTC. Its translation is CATGEGFGYTF. Full variable domain (rest looked up from reference TRBV15 and TRBJ1-2): DAMVIQNPRYQVTQFGKPVTLSCSQTLNHNVMYWYQQKSSQAPKLLFHYYDKDFNNEADTPDNFQSRRPNTSFCFLDIRSPGLGDTAMYLCATGEGFGYTFGSGTRLTVV.